This T cell receptor beta chain was retrieved from a study of CD4 T cells in relation to SARS-CoV-2 and coronaviruses. Study information: TCR beta CDR3s were sequenced after roughly ten-day antigen culture of PBMCs.

Libraries were prepared by immunoSEQ multiplex PCR; TCRdb keeps only in-frame clonotypes and omits some of them. The sample lists approximately 19,000 clones; about three quarters were seen once. V lost 3 bases and J lost 6, with 0 bases in between. CDR1 is MDHEN and CDR2 is SYDVKM in the germline V gene. The CDR3 runs 10 residues. CD4+ T cells from unexposed donors were obtained before the COVID-19 pandemic (2011-2018). CD4+ T cells were isolated from the cells after more than 8 days of culture. Comments on this clone: Its antigen is unidentified.

This receptor was identified in a human donor in good health. This chain uses TRBV28 with TRBJ1-5; D ambiguous. Material for sequencing was CD4+ T cells from PBMCs, cultured in vitro. The CDR3 DNA sequence: TGTGCCAGCAGTTTTCAGCCCCAGCATTTT. It encodes CASSFQPQHF.